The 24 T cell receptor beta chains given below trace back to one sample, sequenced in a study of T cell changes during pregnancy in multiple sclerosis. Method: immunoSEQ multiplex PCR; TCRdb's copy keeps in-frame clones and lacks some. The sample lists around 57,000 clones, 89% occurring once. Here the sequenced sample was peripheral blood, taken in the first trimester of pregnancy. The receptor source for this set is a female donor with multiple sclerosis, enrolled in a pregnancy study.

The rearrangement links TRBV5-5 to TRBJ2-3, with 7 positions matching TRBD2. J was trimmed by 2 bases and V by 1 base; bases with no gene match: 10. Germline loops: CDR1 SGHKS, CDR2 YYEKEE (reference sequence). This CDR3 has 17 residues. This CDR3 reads CASSLFLAGDSTDTQYF. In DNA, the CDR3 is TGTGCCAGCAGCTTGTTCCTCGCGGGAGATTCCACAGATACGCAGTATTTT.

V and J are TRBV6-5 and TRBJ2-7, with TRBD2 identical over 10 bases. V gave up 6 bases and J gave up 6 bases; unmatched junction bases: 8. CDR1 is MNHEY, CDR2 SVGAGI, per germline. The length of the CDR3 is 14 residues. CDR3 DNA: TGTGCCAGCAGAGCAGGTCTAGCGGGAGCCGAGCAGTACTTC. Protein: CASRAGLAGAEQYF.

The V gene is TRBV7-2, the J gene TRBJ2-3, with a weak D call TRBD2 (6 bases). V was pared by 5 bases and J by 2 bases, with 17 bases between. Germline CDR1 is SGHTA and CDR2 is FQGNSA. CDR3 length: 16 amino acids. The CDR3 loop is CASSRAVAEYTDTQYF. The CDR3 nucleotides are TGTGCCAGCAGCAGAGCCGTAGCGGAATACACAGATACGCAGTATTTT. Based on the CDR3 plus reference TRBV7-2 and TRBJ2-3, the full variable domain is GAGVSQSPSNKVTEKGKDVELRCDPISGHTALYWYRQSLGQGLEFLIYFQGNSAPDKSGLPSDRFSAERTGGSVSTLTIQRTQQEDSAVYLCASSRAVAEYTDTQYFGPGTRLTVL.

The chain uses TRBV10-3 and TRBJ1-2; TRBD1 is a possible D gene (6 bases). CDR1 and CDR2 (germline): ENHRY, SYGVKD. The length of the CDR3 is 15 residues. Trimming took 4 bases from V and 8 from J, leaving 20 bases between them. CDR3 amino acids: CAISGPRQVFGGYTF. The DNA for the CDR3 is TGTGCCATCAGTGGCCCTAGACAGGTTTTTGGCGGCTACACCTTC.

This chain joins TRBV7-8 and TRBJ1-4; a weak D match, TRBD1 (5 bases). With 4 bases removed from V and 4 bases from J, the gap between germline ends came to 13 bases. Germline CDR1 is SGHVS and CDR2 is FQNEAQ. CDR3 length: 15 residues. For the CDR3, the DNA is TGTGCCAGCAGCTATTTTAGGGGTGTTAATGAAAAACTGTTTTTT. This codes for CASSYFRGVNEKLFF.

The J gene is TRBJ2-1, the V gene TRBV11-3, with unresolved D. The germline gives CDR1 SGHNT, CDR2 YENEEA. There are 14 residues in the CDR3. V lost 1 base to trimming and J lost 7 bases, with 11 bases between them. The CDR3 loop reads CASSLARTTNEQFF. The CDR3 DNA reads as TGTGCCAGCAGCTTAGCGAGAACTACGAATGAGCAGTTCTTC.

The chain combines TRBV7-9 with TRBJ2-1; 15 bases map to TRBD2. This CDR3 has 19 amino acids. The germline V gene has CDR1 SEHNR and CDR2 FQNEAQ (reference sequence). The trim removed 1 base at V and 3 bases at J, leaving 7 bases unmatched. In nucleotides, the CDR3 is TGTGCCAGCAGCTTAGGGGGACTAGCGGGAGGATACAACTACAATGAGCAGTTCTTC. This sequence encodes CASSLGGLAGGYNYNEQFF.

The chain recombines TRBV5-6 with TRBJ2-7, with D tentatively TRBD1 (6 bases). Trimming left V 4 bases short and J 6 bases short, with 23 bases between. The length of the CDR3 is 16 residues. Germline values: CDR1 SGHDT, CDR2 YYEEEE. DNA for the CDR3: TGTGCCAGCAGCGGCCTAACAGGGAGTACTACTCGCGAGCAGTACTTC. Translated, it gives CASSGLTGSTTREQYF.

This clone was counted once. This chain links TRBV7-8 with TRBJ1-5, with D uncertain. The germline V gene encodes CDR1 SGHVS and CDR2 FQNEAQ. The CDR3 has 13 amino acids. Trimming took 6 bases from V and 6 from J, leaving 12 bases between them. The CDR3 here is CASSIDNGQPQHF. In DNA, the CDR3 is TGTGCCAGCAGTATAGACAACGGTCAGCCCCAGCATTTT.

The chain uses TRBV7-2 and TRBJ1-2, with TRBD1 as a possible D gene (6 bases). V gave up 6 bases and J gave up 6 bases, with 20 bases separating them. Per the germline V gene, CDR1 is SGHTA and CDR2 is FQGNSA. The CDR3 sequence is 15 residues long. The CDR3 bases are TGTGCCAGCAGATCCGGATTACAGGGATGGGATGGCTACACCTTC. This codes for CASRSGLQGWDGYTF.

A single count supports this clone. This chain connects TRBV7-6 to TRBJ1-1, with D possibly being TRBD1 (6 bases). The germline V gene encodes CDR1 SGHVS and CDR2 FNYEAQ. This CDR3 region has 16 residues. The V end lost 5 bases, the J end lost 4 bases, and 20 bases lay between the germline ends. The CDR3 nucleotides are TGTGCCAGCAGCAACCCTAGGGGCAGGGGTGGCACTGAAGCTTTCTTT. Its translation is CASSNPRGRGGTEAFF.

The CDR3 bases are TGTGCCACCTTGGAGTACGAGCAGTACTTC. This sequence encodes CATLEYEQYF. The rearrangement links TRBV6-5 to TRBJ2-7; no clear D gene. CDR1 and CDR2 (germline): MNHEY, SVGAGI. Between the trimmed V and J ends, which lost 10 bases and 4 bases, there was a span of 8 bases. This CDR3 is built from 10 residues.

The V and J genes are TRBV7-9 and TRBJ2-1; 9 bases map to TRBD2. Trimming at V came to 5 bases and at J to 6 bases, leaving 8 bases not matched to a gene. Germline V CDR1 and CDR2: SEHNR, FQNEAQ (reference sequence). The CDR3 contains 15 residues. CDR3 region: CASSDGLANLNEQFF. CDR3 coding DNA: TGTGCCAGCAGCGACGGACTAGCGAACCTCAATGAGCAGTTCTTC. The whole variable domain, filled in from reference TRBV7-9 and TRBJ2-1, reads DTGVSQNPRHKITKRGQNVTFRCDPISEHNRLYWYRQTLGQGPEFLTYFQNEAQLEKSRLLSDRFSAERPKGSFSTLEIQRTEQGDSAMYLCASSDGLANLNEQFFGPGTRLTVL.

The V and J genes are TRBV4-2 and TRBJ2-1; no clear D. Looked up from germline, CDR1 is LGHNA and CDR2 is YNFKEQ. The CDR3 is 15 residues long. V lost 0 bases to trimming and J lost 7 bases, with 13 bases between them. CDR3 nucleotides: TGTGCCAGCAGCCAAGATATGGTCCGGCGGAATGAGCAGTTCTTC. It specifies CASSQDMVRRNEQFF.

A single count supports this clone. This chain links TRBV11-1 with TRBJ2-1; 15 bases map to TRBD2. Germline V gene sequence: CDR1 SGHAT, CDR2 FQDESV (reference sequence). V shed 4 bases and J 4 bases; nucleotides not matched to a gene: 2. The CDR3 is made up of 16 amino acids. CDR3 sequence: CASSSGLAGGYNEQFF. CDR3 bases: TGTGCCAGCAGCTCCGGACTAGCGGGGGGGTACAATGAGCAGTTCTTC. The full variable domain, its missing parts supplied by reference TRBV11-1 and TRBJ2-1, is EAEVAQSPRYKITEKSQAVAFWCDPISGHATLYWYRQILGQGPELLVQFQDESVVDDSQLPKDRFSAERLKGVDSTLKIQPAELGDSAMYLCASSSGLAGGYNEQFFGPGTRLTVL.

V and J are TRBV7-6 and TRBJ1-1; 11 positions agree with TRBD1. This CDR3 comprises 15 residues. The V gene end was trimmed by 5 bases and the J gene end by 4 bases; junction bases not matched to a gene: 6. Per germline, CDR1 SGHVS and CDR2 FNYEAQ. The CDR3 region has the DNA TGTGCCAGCAGCGCGGGGGACAGGGGGTTCACTGAAGCTTTCTTT. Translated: CASSAGDRGFTEAFF.

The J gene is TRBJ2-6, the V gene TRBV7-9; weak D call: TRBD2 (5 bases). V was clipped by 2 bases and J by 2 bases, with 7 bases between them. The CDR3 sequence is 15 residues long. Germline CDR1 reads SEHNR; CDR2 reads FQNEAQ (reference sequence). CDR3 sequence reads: CASSLTGAGANVLTF. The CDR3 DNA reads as TGTGCCAGCAGCTTAACCGGGGCTGGGGCCAACGTCCTGACTTTC.

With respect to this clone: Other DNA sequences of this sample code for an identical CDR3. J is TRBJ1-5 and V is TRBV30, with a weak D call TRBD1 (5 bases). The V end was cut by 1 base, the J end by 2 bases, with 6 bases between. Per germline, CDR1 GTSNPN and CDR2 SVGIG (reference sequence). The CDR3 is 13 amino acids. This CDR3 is CAWSAGGNQPQHF. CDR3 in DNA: TGTGCCTGGAGTGCGGGGGGCAATCAGCCCCAGCATTTT.

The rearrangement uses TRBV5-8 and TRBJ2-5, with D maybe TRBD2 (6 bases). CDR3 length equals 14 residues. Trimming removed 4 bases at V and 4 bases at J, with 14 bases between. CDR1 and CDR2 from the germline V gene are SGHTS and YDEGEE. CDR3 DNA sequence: TGTGCCAGCAGCAACGGGATGCGGGGAGAGACCCAGTACTTC. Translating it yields CASSNGMRGETQYF.

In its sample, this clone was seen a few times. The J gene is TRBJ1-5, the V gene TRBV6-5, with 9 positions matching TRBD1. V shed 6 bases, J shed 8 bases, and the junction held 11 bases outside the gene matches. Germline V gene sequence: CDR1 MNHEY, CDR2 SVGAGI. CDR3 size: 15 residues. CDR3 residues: CASRPRTGDDKPQHF. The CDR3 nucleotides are TGTGCCAGCAGACCGAGGACAGGGGATGACAAGCCCCAGCATTTT.

The CDR3 reads CASSLAPSTYEQYF. CDR3 nucleotide sequence: TGTGCCAGCAGCTTAGCGCCGAGTACCTACGAGCAGTACTTC. This chain uses TRBV7-2 with TRBJ2-7; D is unresolved. The ends were cut back, 0 bases at V and 2 bases at J, with 8 bases in the middle. This CDR3 region has 14 residues. Looked up from germline, CDR1 is SGHTA and CDR2 is FQGNSA.

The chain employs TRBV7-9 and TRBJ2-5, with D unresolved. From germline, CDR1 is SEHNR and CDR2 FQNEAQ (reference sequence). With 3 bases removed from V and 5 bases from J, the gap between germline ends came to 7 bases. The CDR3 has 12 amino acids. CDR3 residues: CASSFLRETQYF. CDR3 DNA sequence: TGTGCCAGCAGCTTTTTGAGGGAGACCCAGTACTTC.

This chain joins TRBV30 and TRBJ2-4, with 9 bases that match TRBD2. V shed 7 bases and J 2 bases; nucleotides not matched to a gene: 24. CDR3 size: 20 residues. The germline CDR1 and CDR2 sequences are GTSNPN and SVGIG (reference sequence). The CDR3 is CALERSLVAGDGGSKNIQYF. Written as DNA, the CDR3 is TGTGCCTTAGAACGGTCCCTAGTAGCGGGAGATGGTGGATCCAAAAACATTCAGTACTTC.

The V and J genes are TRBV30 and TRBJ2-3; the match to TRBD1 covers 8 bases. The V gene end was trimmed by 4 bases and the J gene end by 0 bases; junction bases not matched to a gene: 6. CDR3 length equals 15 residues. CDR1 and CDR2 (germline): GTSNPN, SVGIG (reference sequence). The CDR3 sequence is CAWINRGESTDTQYF. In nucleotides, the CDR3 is TGTGCCTGGATTAACAGGGGGGAGAGCACAGATACGCAGTATTTT. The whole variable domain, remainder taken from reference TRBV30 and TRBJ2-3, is SQTIHQWPATLVQPVGSPLSLECTVEGTSNPNLYWYRQAAGRGLQLLFYSVGIGQISSEVPQNLSASRPQDRQFILSSKKLLLSDSGFYLCAWINRGESTDTQYFGPGTRLTVL.